The 9 T cell receptor beta chains presented below share a single source sample, sequenced in a study of cytomegalovirus exposure and HLA in healthy donors. 13 Jbeta primers and 60 Vbeta primers were used for the PCR. Produced via immunoSEQ multiplex PCR; TCRdb's table is partial and in-frame only. The sample consists of under 150,000 clones, roughly four fifths of them appearing once. The sequenced sample consisted of PBMCs. Receptors originate from a girl aged 2 to 9 in good health and CMV-seronegative.

This clone showed up just once. The chain combines TRBV19 with TRBJ2-3; 13 bases fit TRBD2. The junction had 15 bases not matched to a gene; V was cut back by 10 bases and J by 2 bases. The length of the CDR3 is 18 residues. CDR1 LNHDA and CDR2 SQIVND come from the germline V gene (reference sequence). CDR3 sequence reads: CATKLTSGGTIYTDTQYF. DNA of the CDR3: TGTGCCACCAAGCTGACTAGCGGGGGGACTATCTACACAGATACGCAGTATTTT.

V usage is TRBV15 and J usage is TRBJ2-7, with 13 nucleotides matching TRBD2. In germline, CDR1 is LNHNV, CDR2 YYDKDF (reference sequence). CDR3 length equals 19 residues. V lost 3 bases, J lost 2 bases, and 13 bases stayed unmatched. CDR3 loop: CATSSLGTSGRATPYEQYF. In nucleotides, the CDR3 is TGTGCCACCAGCAGCCTTGGAACTAGCGGGAGGGCCACCCCCTACGAGCAGTACTTC.

This chain uses TRBV28 with TRBJ2-5; D gene unclear. V was clipped by 3 bases and J by 5 bases, with 13 bases between them. The V gene's germline CDR1 is MDHEN and CDR2 SYDVKM. The CDR3 sequence is 14 residues long. CDR3 region: CASSLTQTGETQYF. DNA for the CDR3: TGTGCCAGCAGTTTGACCCAGACCGGGGAGACCCAGTACTTC.

The gene calls are TRBV7-3 and TRBJ1-1; 7 nucleotides line up with TRBD1. The germline V gene has CDR1 SGHTA and CDR2 FQGTGA. V lost 5 bases to trimming and J lost 6 bases; unmatched junction nucleotides: 6. The CDR3 contains 13 residues. The CDR3 loop reads CASSPTGDSEAFF. In DNA form, the CDR3 reads TGTGCCAGCAGCCCCACAGGGGATTCTGAAGCTTTCTTT.

The J gene is TRBJ2-7, the V gene TRBV27; TRBD1 agrees at 7 bases. J lost 3 bases, V lost 9 bases, and 5 bases had no gene match. Germline V gene lookup returns CDR1 MNHEY and CDR2 SMNVEV (reference sequence). The CDR3 runs 12 residues. The CDR3 is CASRDSFYEQYF. CDR3 sequence (DNA): TGTGCCAGTCGGGACAGTTTCTACGAGCAGTACTTC.

V and J are TRBV7-9 and TRBJ1-5; a weak D match, TRBD1 (5 bases). Germline V lookup: CDR1 SEHNR, CDR2 FQNEAQ (reference sequence). V was clipped by 1 base and J by 11 bases, with 18 bases between them. The CDR3 is made up of 15 amino acids. The CDR3 DNA is TGTGCCAGCAGCTTAGGGCAGGGTCCTTTCTGGTCCCAGCATTTT. Its protein is CASSLGQGPFWSQHF.

The chain combines TRBV19 with TRBJ2-5, with a tentative D call TRBD1 (6 bases). The CDR3 is made up of 13 amino acids. V lost 9 bases to trimming and J lost 2 bases, with 13 bases between them. In germline, CDR1 is LNHDA, CDR2 SQIVND (reference sequence). The CDR3 here is CASENRAQETQYF. The CDR3 DNA follows: TGTGCCAGCGAGAACAGGGCTCAAGAGACCCAGTACTTC.

The chain joins TRBV4-2 to TRBJ2-3, with 9 bases aligning to TRBD2. Germline lookup yields CDR1 LGHNA and CDR2 YNFKEQ. The J segment lost 1 base and the V segment lost 3 bases, leaving 5 bases of the junction unmatched. This CDR3 has 16 amino acids. The CDR3 spells CASSQLAGTGTDTQYF. DNA of the CDR3: TGTGCCAGCAGCCAGCTAGCGGGGACTGGCACAGATACGCAGTATTTT.

The chain recombines TRBV4-2 with TRBJ2-7; no clear D. V gave up 3 bases and J gave up 0 bases, with 6 bases separating them. The CDR3 sequence is 13 residues long. Germline loops: CDR1 LGHNA, CDR2 YNFKEQ. Here the CDR3 reads CASSQHFSYEQYF. As DNA, the CDR3 is TGTGCCAGCAGCCAGCACTTCTCCTACGAGCAGTACTTC.